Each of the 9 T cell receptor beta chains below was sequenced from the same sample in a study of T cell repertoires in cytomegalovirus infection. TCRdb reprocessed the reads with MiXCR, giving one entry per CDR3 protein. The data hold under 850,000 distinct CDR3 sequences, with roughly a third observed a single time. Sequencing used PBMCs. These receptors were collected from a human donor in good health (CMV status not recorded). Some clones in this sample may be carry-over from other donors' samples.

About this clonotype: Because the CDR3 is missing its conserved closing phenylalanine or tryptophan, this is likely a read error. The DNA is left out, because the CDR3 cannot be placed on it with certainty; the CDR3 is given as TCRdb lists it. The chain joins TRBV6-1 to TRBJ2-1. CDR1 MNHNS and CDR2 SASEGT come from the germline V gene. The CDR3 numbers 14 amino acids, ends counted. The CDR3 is CASSEDLEYNELFC.

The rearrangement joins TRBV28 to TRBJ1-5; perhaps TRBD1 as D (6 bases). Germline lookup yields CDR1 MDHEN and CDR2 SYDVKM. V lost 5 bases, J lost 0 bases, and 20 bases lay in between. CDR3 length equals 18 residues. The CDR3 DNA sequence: TGTGCCAGCAGTCGACGGGGAGTTACAGGGTTTAGCAATCAGCCCCAGCATTTT. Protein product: CASSRRGVTGFSNQPQHF.

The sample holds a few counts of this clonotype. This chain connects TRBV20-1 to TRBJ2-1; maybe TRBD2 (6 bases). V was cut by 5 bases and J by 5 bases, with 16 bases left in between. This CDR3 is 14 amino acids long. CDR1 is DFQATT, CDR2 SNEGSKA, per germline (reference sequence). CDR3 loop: CSAPRLGPHNEQFF. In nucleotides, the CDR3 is TGCAGTGCTCCTAGACTAGGGCCCCACAATGAGCAGTTCTTC.

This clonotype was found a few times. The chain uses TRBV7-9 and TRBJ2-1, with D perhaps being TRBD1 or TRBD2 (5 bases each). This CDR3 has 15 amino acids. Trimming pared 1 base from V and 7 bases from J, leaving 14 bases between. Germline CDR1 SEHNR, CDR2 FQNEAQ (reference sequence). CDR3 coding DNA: TGTGCCAGCAGCTTAGGAGGGGTAAGGGAGAATGAGCAGTTCTTC. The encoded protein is CASSLGGVRENEQFF. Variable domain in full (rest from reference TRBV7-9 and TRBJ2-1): DTGVSQNPRHKITKRGQNVTFRCDPISEHNRLYWYRQTLGQGPEFLTYFQNEAQLEKSRLLSDRFSAERPKGSFSTLEIQRTEQGDSAMYLCASSLGGVRENEQFFGPGTRLTVL.

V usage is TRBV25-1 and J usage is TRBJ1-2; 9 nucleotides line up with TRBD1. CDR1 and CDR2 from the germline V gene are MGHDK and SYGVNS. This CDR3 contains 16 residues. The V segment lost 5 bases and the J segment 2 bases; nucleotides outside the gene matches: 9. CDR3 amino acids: CASSPYGGTGNYGYTF. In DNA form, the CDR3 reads TGTGCCAGCAGTCCCTACGGAGGGACAGGGAACTATGGCTACACCTTC.

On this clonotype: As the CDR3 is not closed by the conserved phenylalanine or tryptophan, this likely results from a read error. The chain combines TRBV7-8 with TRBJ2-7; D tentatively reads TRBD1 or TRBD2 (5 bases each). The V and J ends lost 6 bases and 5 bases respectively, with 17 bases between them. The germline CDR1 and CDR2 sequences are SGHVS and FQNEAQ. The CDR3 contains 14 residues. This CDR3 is CASSPGPWTHEQYL. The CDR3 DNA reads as TGTGCCAGCAGTCCGGGACCGTGGACCCACGAGCAGTACTTA.

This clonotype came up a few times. The CDR3 region has the DNA TGTGCCAGCAGCTTCGTAGTCCGGGAGGGCAACACCGGGGAGCTGTTTTTT. Its protein product is CASSFVVREGNTGELFF. This sequence joins TRBV7-8 and TRBJ2-2; 8 bases fit TRBD2. The germline gives CDR1 SGHVS, CDR2 FQNEAQ. This CDR3 is built from 17 residues. Trimming at V came to 3 bases and at J to 2 bases, leaving 8 bases not matched to a gene.

The CDR3: CAISEGTGAYEQYF. For the CDR3, the DNA is TGTGCCATCAGTGAAGGGACAGGGGCATACGAGCAGTACTTC. This rearrangement joins TRBV10-3 to TRBJ2-7; 10 bases map to TRBD1. The CDR3 has 14 amino acids. CDR1 ENHRY and CDR2 SYGVKD come from the germline V gene. The V segment lost 3 bases and the J segment 4 bases; nucleotides outside the gene matches: 3.

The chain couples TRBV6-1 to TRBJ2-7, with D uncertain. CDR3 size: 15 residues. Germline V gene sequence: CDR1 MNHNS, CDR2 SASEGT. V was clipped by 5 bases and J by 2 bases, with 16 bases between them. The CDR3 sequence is CASSSSPVSPYEQYF. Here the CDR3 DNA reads TGTGCCAGCAGTTCAAGCCCCGTTTCCCCCTACGAGCAGTACTTC.